The 18 T cell receptor beta chains in this list originate from one sample, sequenced in a study of T cells in localized non-small cell lung cancer. The method was immunoSEQ multiplex PCR; TCRdb's version includes in-frame clones alone and lacks a portion of them. The table lists over a thousand clones, about 26% of them singletons. The sequenced sample was normal lung tissue next to the tumor, obtained before any cancer treatment. These receptors were taken from a male donor aged 60 or older with stage II squamous cell lung carcinoma.

This clone was counted once. The V call is TRBV19, the J call TRBJ2-2; no firm D call. From germline, CDR1 is LNHDA and CDR2 SQIVND (reference sequence). Trimming removed 3 bases at V and 1 base at J, with 9 bases between. This CDR3 has 15 amino acids. CDR3 sequence: CASSIPWKNTGELFF. CDR3 DNA sequence: TGTGCCAGTAGTATCCCATGGAAGAACACCGGGGAGCTGTTTTTT.

The rearrangement uses TRBV28 and TRBJ2-2, with a tentative D call TRBD2 (5 bases). The V gene lost 4 bases and the J gene lost 4 bases, with 7 bases spanning the gap. The CDR3 is 13 residues long. Germline V lookup: CDR1 MDHEN, CDR2 SYDVKM. CDR3 coding DNA: TGTGCCAGCAGTTCGGGGATCACCGGGGAGCTGTTTTTT. Translated: CASSSGITGELFF.

The chain employs TRBV25-1 and TRBJ1-1; the D is unclear. The CDR3 is made up of 14 amino acids. The V and J ends lost 4 bases and 4 bases respectively, with 13 bases between them. Germline V gene sequence: CDR1 MGHDK, CDR2 SYGVNS. CDR3 sequence reads: CASSALGRATEAFF. The CDR3 region has the DNA TGTGCCAGCAGTGCCTTGGGTAGAGCCACTGAAGCTTTCTTT.

This chain uses TRBV6-8 with TRBJ2-3; 7 bases line up with TRBD2. The V and J ends lost 7 bases and 2 bases, in that order; junction bases with no gene match: 6. The CDR3 loop spans 14 amino acids. Germline V gene lookup returns CDR1 MNHGY and CDR2 SAAAGT. The DNA for the CDR3 is TGTGCCAGCAATTGGCTAGCGGCCACAGATACGCAGTATTTT. Translating it yields CASNWLAATDTQYF.

The chain uses TRBV13 and TRBJ1-3; no definite D call. V lost 6 bases, J lost 2 bases, and 17 bases lay in between. Germline V gene data show CDR1 as PRHDT and CDR2 as FYEKMQ (reference sequence). The CDR3 loop spans 16 amino acids. The DNA for the CDR3 is TGTGCCAGCAGTGTGCTAGGGCCAGCGCCTGGAAACACCATATATTTT. Amino acid sequence: CASSVLGPAPGNTIYF.

The rearrangement links TRBV6-8 to TRBJ1-3; D may be TRBD1 (5 bases). CDR1 and CDR2 from the germline V gene are MNHGY and SAAAGT. This CDR3 comprises 16 residues. V was shortened by 0 bases and J by 1 base, with 10 bases between the two germline ends. CDR3 amino acids: CASSYSGQGSGNTIYF. DNA of the CDR3: TGTGCCAGCAGTTACTCAGGGCAGGGTTCTGGAAACACCATATATTTT.

J is TRBJ2-1 and V is TRBV19; D ambiguous. Germline V gene data show CDR1 as LNHDA and CDR2 as SQIVND (reference sequence). This CDR3 comprises 11 residues. V was clipped by 10 bases and J by 2 bases, with 6 bases between them. The DNA of the CDR3 is TGTGCCACAACTACCTACAATGAGCAGTTCTTC. Protein product: CATTTYNEQFF.

This clone has only a few counts. The V call is TRBV11-3, the J call TRBJ2-7; possible D gene TRBD1, 6 bases. V gave up 3 bases and J gave up 1 base, with 16 bases separating them. The CDR3 sequence is 16 residues long. Germline assignment: CDR1 SGHNT and CDR2 YENEEA. The CDR3 loop reads CASSLYAGVGSYEQYV. The CDR3 DNA follows: TGTGCCAGCAGCTTGTACGCAGGGGTTGGTTCCTACGAGCAGTACGTC.

This sequence joins TRBV6-8 and TRBJ2-1, with TRBD1 matching 7 bases. There are 15 residues in the CDR3. The junction had 7 bases not matched to a gene; V was cut back by 6 bases and J by 2 bases. The germline V gene encodes CDR1 MNHGY and CDR2 SAAAGT. CDR3: CASRGQFGTYNEQFF. CDR3 bases: TGTGCCAGCAGGGGACAGTTCGGTACCTACAATGAGCAGTTCTTC.

V and J are TRBV5-1 and TRBJ1-1; 7 nucleotides line up with TRBD1. The CDR3 is 17 residues long. V shed 4 bases, J shed 5 bases, and the junction held 17 bases outside the gene matches. Germline CDR1 SGHRS, CDR2 YFSETQ. The CDR3 sequence: CASSPPRAQGLRTEAFF. The CDR3 DNA is TGCGCCAGCAGCCCTCCCCGGGCACAGGGGCTTCGGACTGAAGCTTTCTTT. Based on the CDR3 plus reference TRBV5-1 and TRBJ1-1, the full variable domain is KAGVTQTPRYLIKTRGQQVTLSCSPISGHRSVSWYQQTPGQGLQFLFEYFSETQRNKGNFPGRFSGRQFSNSRSEMNVSTLELGDSALYLCASSPPRAQGLRTEAFFGQGTRLTVV.

This clone was counted a few times. The chain is built from TRBV6-8 and TRBJ2-2; D uncertain. V lost 10 bases and J lost 1, with 16 bases in between. CDR1 is MNHGY, CDR2 SAAAGT, per germline. The CDR3 runs 15 residues. DNA of the CDR3: TGTGCCACCTCTAACCTTCAGAGGAACACCGGGGAGCTGTTTTTT. Translating gives CATSNLQRNTGELFF.

This clone came up a few times. This sequence joins TRBV6-8 and TRBJ2-1, with TRBD2 matching 12 bases. The CDR3 sequence is 15 residues long. The V gene end was trimmed by 4 bases and the J gene end by 9 bases; junction bases not matched to a gene: 7. From germline, CDR1 is MNHGY and CDR2 SAAAGT. CDR3: CASSSTSGSRIEQFF. The CDR3 DNA is TGTGCCAGCAGTTCGACTAGCGGGAGCCGGATTGAGCAGTTCTTC.

By sample fraction, this clone is medium-sized (0.01 to 0.1%). This chain joins TRBV9 and TRBJ2-7; TRBD1 matches 8 bases. The trim removed 9 bases at V and 0 bases at J, leaving 5 bases unmatched. This CDR3 region has 13 residues. Germline V gene sequence: CDR1 SGDLS, CDR2 YYNGEE. The CDR3: CAKDRENSYEQYF. Written as DNA, the CDR3 is TGTGCCAAGGACAGGGAGAACTCCTACGAGCAGTACTTC.

This clone is medium-sized. This chain uses TRBV11-3 with TRBJ1-1; 7 bases are a match to TRBD1. The CDR3 totals 16 residues. J was trimmed by 4 bases and V by 5 bases; bases with no gene match: 13. Germline lookup yields CDR1 SGHNT and CDR2 YENEEA. CDR3 region: CASSPPPDRRSTEAFF. Here the CDR3 DNA reads TGTGCCAGCAGCCCACCCCCGGACAGGAGGAGCACTGAAGCTTTCTTT.

This clone was seen a handful of times. The gene calls are TRBV19 and TRBJ1-2; 9 bases align to TRBD1. The germline V gene has CDR1 LNHDA and CDR2 SQIVND (reference sequence). The V and J ends lost 6 bases and 4 bases, in that order; junction bases with no gene match: 6. This CDR3 region has 14 residues. The DNA for the CDR3 is TGTGCCAGTAGCCGAGGACAGGGGTCCTATGGCTACACCTTC. This translates into CASSRGQGSYGYTF.

This clone was observed a handful of times. The chain joins TRBV11-3 to TRBJ2-7; 12 nucleotides match TRBD1. The CDR3 length is 16 residues. Germline CDR1 reads SGHNT; CDR2 reads YENEEA. V lost 3 bases and J lost 2; bases outside the gene matches: 5. The CDR3 here is CASSLGTGGATYEQYF. Here the CDR3 DNA reads TGTGCCAGCAGCTTGGGGACAGGGGGCGCCACCTACGAGCAGTACTTC.

This chain connects TRBV19 to TRBJ2-3; TRBD2 agrees at 7 bases. The germline V gene has CDR1 LNHDA and CDR2 SQIVND (reference sequence). This CDR3 has 16 residues. J lost 4 bases, V lost 6 bases, and 13 bases had no gene match. CDR3 coding DNA: TGTGCCAGTAGCCCCCGGGGGGATAACTATCCAGATACGCAGTATTTT. Translating it yields CASSPRGDNYPDTQYF.

This clone was observed a handful of times. V is TRBV18 and J is TRBJ1-1; 12 nucleotides match TRBD1. V was clipped by 2 bases and J by 1 base; unmatched bases: 5. The CDR3 consists of 17 residues. CDR1 and CDR2 (germline): KGHSH, LQKENI. The CDR3 DNA sequence: TGTGCCAGCTCACCATCTGGGACAGGGGGCCGGAACACTGAAGCTTTCTTT. This translates into CASSPSGTGGRNTEAFF.